This T cell receptor beta chain was identified in a study of OX40 agonist ivuxolimab in advanced cancers. As for the study in general: Patients were given ivuxolimab, an antibody that agonizes OX40 (CD134).

The CDR3 totals 15 residues. CDR1 and CDR2 (germline): SGDLS, YYNGEE. V was clipped by 3 bases and J by 3 bases; unmatched bases: 3. Study-level results: Low normalized T-cell clonal expansion was also seen in some nonresponders. Averaged across samples, CD8+ T cells carried more expanded clones than CD4+ did.

Generated by immunoSEQ multiplex PCR, the TCRdb table keeps only in-frame clones and is missing some. The sample lists about 77,000 clones, about nine tenths seen once, with about 5.9% in the top ten. If patients had autoimmune disease history or systemic immunosuppression, they were excluded. Remarks on this clone: Its target is unknown.

The source of this sequence is an adult with an advanced solid tumor such as melanoma, head and neck, liver or kidney cancer. The V and J genes are TRBV9 and TRBJ2-2, with 9 bases lining up with TRBD1. The sequencing used CD4+ or CD8+ T cells sorted from blood, collected in a trial of the OX40 agonist ivuxolimab. The CDR3 DNA follows: TGTGCCAGCAGCGCGACAGGGGGGGACACCGGGGAGCTGTTTTTT. This sequence encodes CASSATGGDTGELFF.